These 17 T cell receptor beta chains were sequenced from one sample in a study of T cells in Graves' hyperthyroidism and ophthalmopathy. TCR beta CDR3 regions were amplified from RNA. TCR CDR3 underwent first-round RT-PCR with the HTBI primer set. TCRdb redid the calling of the multiplex PCR reads with MiXCR, one entry per CDR3 protein. Of about 380,000 distinct CDR3 sequences listed, roughly 12% are singletons. The source material was blood. These receptors all come from a man aged 25-45 years with Graves' hyperthyroidism that later progressed to Graves' ophthalmopathy.

This clonotype was detected many times. This chain connects TRBV7-8 to TRBJ1-5; D not resolved. V lost 2 bases, J lost 0 bases, and 11 bases lay in between. CDR1 is SGHVS and CDR2 is FQNEAQ in the germline V gene. The CDR3 is 16 amino acids. In DNA form, the CDR3 reads TGTGCCAGCAGCTTACGAGACACACCTAGCAATCAGCCCCAGCATTTT. It is translated as CASSLRDTPSNQPQHF.

Many counts were recorded for this clonotype. Relative to the germline gene, one junction end is altered; a read error may explain this. This rearrangement joins TRBV12-3 or TRBV12-4 to TRBJ1-5; TRBD1 agrees at 7 bases. The CDR3 runs to 15 residues. For the CDR3, the DNA is TGTGCCAGCAGCTTAGGAGGGGGCGGCAATCAGCCCCAGCATTTT. Translating gives CASSLGGGGNQPQHF.

This clonotype was detected ten times or more. The rearrangement joins TRBV12-3 or TRBV12-4 to TRBJ2-3, with a tentative D call TRBD2 (6 bases). The CDR3 is 12 amino acids. V lost 6 bases and J 13 bases, leaving 17 bases between the germline ends. The CDR3 here is CASSPVLWREYF. CDR3 nucleotide sequence: TGTGCCAGCAGCCCGGTCCTCTGGAGGGAGTATTTT.

The sample holds a few counts of this clonotype. The rearrangement uses TRBV9 and TRBJ2-7; D remains unclear. The germline CDR1 and CDR2 sequences are SGDLS and YYNGEE. The CDR3 spans 15 residues. V lost 0 bases and J 0 bases, leaving 10 bases between the germline ends. The CDR3 DNA reads as TGTGCCAGCAGCGTAGGAGGTGGGGTCTCCTACGAGCAGTACTTC. Its translation: CASSVGGGVSYEQYF.

This chain uses TRBV18 with TRBJ1-5; D call uncertain. The ends were cut back, 6 bases at V and 8 bases at J, with 20 bases in the middle. Germline lookup yields CDR1 KGHSH and CDR2 LQKENI. The CDR3 is made up of 15 amino acids. CDR3 DNA: TGTGCCAGCTCTTACCTCCGGGAGGTTGTCGAGCCCCAGCATTTT. Protein product: CASSYLREVVEPQHF.

V gene TRBV7-6 combines with J gene TRBJ2-2, with 8 bases that match TRBD2. This CDR3 comprises 16 residues. With V trimmed by 0 bases and J by 7 bases, 7 bases remained unmatched. The germline V gene has CDR1 SGHVS and CDR2 FNYEAQ. CDR3 bases: TGTGCCAGCAGCTTAGCGATTAGCGGGGCGGTCGGGGAGCTGTTTTTT. This translates into CASSLAISGAVGELFF. The full variable domain, its missing parts supplied by reference TRBV7-6 and TRBJ2-2, is GAGVSQSPRYKVTKRGQDVALRCDPISGHVSLYWYRQALGQGPEFLTYFNYEAQQDKSGLPNDRFSAERPEGSISTLTIQRTEQRDSAMYRCASSLAISGAVGELFFGEGSRLTVL.

Note on this clonotype: Given a much more abundant clone one base away, this may be a read error. The gene calls are TRBV12-3 or TRBV12-4 and TRBJ2-1; 7 nucleotides agree with TRBD2. The CDR3 consists of 15 residues. V trimming: 5 bases; J trimming: 2 bases; junction bases outside the gene matches: 6. The CDR3 here is CASSVGRGTYNEQFF. CDR3 coding DNA: TGTGCCAGCAGTGTGGGGCGGGGGACCTACAATGAGCAGTTCTTC.

This clonotype has a count of ten or more. This sequence joins TRBV5-5 and TRBJ2-3; D assignment may be TRBD1 or TRBD2 (5 bases each). With 0 bases removed from V and 4 bases from J, the gap between germline ends came to 18 bases. Germline-derived CDR1 and CDR2 are SGHKS and YYEKEE (reference sequence). CDR3 size: 17 residues. The CDR3 is CASSLAGATALADTQYF. DNA for the CDR3: TGTGCCAGCAGCTTGGCCGGGGCGACGGCTTTGGCAGATACGCAGTATTTT.

This clonotype was picked up many times. DNA of the CDR3: TGTGCCAGCAGCTTAGAAGGGGACAGGGGGCGTTTGGAGCAGTTCTTC. Translating it yields CASSLEGDRGRLEQFF. The rearrangement joins TRBV11-3 to TRBJ2-1; TRBD1 agrees at 12 bases. The length of the CDR3 is 16 residues. V dropped 0 bases and J dropped 10; count of bases not matched to a gene: 7. CDR1 SGHNT and CDR2 YENEEA come from the germline V gene.

This chain uses TRBV6-5 with TRBJ1-4; weak D call: TRBD1 (5 bases). Germline V gives CDR1 MNHEY, CDR2 SVGAGI. Trimming took off 0 bases at V and 6 bases at J, with 14 bases between the two ends. CDR3 length: 16 residues. CDR3 sequence reads: CASSYSKGRRHEKLFF. The CDR3, as DNA: TGTGCCAGCAGTTACTCGAAGGGGCGCCGGCATGAAAAACTGTTTTTT.

The chain recombines TRBV7-9 with TRBJ2-6, with TRBD1 matching 9 bases. The V segment lost 10 bases and the J segment 2 bases; nucleotides outside the gene matches: 21. Per the germline V gene, CDR1 is SEHNR and CDR2 is FQNEAQ (reference sequence). The CDR3 consists of 20 residues. CDR3 residues: CAIRTGQRDRVVPGANVLTF. In nucleotides, the CDR3 is TGTGCCATCAGAACGGGGCAAAGGGACAGGGTGGTCCCTGGGGCCAACGTCCTGACTTTC.

This sequence joins TRBV27 and TRBJ2-1; D could derive from TRBD1 or TRBD2 (6 bases each). The germline V gene encodes CDR1 MNHEY and CDR2 SMNVEV (reference sequence). Between the trimmed V and J ends, which lost 2 bases and 7 bases, there was a span of 12 bases. The CDR3 totals 14 residues. CDR3 DNA sequence: TGTGCCAGCAGTTTAAAGGGGGGCGGGAATGAGCAGTTCTTC. Translated, it gives CASSLKGGGNEQFF.

This clonotype appeared many times. The chain combines TRBV18 with TRBJ2-7, with D perhaps TRBD1 (5 bases). CDR1 and CDR2 (germline): KGHSH, LQKENI. Trimming cost V 3 bases and J 5 bases, with 11 bases left between them. The CDR3 length is 13 residues. CDR3 DNA sequence: TGTGCCAGCTCACCGTTCAGGGTCCACGAGCAGTACTTC. This gives the protein CASSPFRVHEQYF.

The J gene is TRBJ1-4, the V gene TRBV9, with TRBD1 identical over 12 bases. CDR1 is SGDLS and CDR2 is YYNGEE in the germline V gene. V shed 8 bases, J shed 5 bases, and the junction held 16 bases outside the gene matches. The CDR3 runs 18 residues. CDR3 bases: TGTGCCAGTCCGGGACAGGGGGCTTTCCCAAGAGGGAATGAAAAACTGTTTTTT. Translated, it gives CASPGQGAFPRGNEKLFF.

V is TRBV7-2 and J is TRBJ2-3, with D tentatively TRBD1 or TRBD2 (5 bases each). The V gene lost 7 bases and the J gene lost 2 bases, with 13 bases spanning the gap. The germline V gene encodes CDR1 SGHTA and CDR2 FQGNSA. The CDR3 has 14 residues. The CDR3 nucleotides read TGTGCCAGCAACTCTGGGGGTAACACAGATACGCAGTATTTT. This gives the protein CASNSGGNTDTQYF.

Only a few counts were recorded for this clonotype. The chain is built from TRBV5-1 and TRBJ1-2; D is undetermined. CDR1 is SGHRS, CDR2 YFSETQ, per germline. With 0 bases removed from V and 0 bases from J, the gap between germline ends came to 9 bases. CDR3 length: 15 residues. The DNA of the CDR3 is TGCGCCAGCAGCTTGGACCCGGGTACTAACTATGGCTACACCTTC. It translates to CASSLDPGTNYGYTF.

This clonotype was seen repeatedly, ten times or more. The gene calls are TRBV12-3 or TRBV12-4 and TRBJ1-6; possible D gene TRBD1, 5 bases. The CDR3 is 15 residues long. Deletions cut 5 bases from V and 8 bases from J, with 16 bases between. The CDR3: CASSPPGRVDSPLHF. Here the CDR3 DNA reads TGTGCCAGCAGTCCCCCCGGCAGGGTGGATTCACCCCTCCACTTT.